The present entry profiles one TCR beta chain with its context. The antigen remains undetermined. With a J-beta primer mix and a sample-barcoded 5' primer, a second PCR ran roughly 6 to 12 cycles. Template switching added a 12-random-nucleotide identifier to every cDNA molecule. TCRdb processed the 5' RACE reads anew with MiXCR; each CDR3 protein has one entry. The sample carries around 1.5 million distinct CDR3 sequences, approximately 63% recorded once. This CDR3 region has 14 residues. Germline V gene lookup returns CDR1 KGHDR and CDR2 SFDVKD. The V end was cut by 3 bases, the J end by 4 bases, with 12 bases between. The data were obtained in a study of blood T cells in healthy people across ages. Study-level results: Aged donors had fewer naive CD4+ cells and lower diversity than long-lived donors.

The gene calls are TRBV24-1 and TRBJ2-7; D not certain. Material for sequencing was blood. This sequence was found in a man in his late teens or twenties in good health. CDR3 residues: CATSDTGVGYEQYF. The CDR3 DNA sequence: TGTGCCACCAGTGATACTGGGGTGGGGTACGAGCAGTACTTC.